Reported below is one TCR beta chain. Its antigen remains unidentified. The data were obtained in a study of cytomegalovirus exposure and HLA in healthy donors. Study-wide findings and caveats: Per a prior analysis, the majority of TCR beta V segments were productive roughly 90% or roughly 30% of the time. Overall, approximately 180 TCR beta chains were annotated as cytomegalovirus-associated.

CDR3 size: 12 residues. V was pared by 1 base and J by 5 bases, with 9 bases between. Germline values: CDR1 SQVTM, CDR2 ANQGSEA. The PCR used 60 Vbeta and 13 Jbeta primers. The protocol was immunoSEQ multiplex PCR, while the TCRdb copy is restricted to in-frame clones and leaves out a portion. The sample records approximately 190,000 clones, approximately 90% being singletons. Sequencing was carried out using PBMCs. The clonotype comes from a boy aged 2-15 years in good health and CMV-seronegative. The V and J genes are TRBV29-1 and TRBJ2-7; D call uncertain. The DNA of the CDR3 is TGCAGCGTTGAAGGAGCCCGCAACGAGCAGTACTTC. As protein: CSVEGARNEQYF.